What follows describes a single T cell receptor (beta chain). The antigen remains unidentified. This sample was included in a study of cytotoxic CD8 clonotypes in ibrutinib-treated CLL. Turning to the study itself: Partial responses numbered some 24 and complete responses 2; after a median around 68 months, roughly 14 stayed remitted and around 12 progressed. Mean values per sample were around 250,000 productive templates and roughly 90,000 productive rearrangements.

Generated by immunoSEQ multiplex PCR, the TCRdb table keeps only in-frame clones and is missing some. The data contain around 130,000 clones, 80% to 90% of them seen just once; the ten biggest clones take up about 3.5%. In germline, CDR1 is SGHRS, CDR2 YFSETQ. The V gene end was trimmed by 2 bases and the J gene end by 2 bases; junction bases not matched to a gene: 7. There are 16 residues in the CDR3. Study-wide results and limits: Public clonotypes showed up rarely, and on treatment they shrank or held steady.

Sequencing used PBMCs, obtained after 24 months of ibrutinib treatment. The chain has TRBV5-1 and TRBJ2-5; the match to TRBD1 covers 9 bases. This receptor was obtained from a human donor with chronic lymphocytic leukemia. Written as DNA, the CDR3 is TGCGCCAGCAGCTTACAGGGGGCCCTCACGCAAGAGACCCAGTACTTC. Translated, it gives CASSLQGALTQETQYF.